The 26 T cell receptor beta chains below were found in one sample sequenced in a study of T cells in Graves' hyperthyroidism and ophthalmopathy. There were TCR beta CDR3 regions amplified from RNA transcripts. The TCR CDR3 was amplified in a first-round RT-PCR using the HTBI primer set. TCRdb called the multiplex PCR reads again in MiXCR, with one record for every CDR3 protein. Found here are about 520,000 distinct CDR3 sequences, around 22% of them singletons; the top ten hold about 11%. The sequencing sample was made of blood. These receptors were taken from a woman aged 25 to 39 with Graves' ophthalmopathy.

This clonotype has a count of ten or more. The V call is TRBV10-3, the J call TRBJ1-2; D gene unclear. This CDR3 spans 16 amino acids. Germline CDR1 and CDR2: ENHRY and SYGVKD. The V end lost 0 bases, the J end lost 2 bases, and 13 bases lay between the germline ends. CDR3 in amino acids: CAISESTGSANYGYTF. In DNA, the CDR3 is TGTGCCATCAGTGAGTCGACGGGTTCGGCGAACTATGGCTACACCTTC.

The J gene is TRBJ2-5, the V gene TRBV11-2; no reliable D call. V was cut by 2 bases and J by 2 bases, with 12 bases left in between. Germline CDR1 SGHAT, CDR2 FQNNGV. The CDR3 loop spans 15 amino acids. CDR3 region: CASSLMSDKQETQYF. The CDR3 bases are TGTGCCAGCAGCTTAATGAGTGATAAGCAAGAGACCCAGTACTTC.

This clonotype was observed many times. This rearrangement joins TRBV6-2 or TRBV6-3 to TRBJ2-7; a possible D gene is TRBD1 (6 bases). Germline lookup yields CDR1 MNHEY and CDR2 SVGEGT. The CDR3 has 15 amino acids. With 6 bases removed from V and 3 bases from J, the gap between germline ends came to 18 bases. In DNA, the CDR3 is TGTGCCAGCAGCTCCAGACTTCCAGGGGTCTACGAGCAGTACTTC. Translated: CASSSRLPGVYEQYF.

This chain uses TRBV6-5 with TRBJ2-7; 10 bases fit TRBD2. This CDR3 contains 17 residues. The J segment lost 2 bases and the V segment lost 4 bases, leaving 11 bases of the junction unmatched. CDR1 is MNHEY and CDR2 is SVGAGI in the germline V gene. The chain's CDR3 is CASSLGRTSGGPYEQYF. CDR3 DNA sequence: TGTGCCAGCAGTTTAGGACGGACTAGCGGTGGCCCCTACGAGCAGTACTTC.

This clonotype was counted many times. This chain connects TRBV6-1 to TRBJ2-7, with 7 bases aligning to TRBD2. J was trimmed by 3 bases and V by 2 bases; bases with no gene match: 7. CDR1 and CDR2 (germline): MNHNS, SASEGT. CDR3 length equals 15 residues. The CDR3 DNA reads TGTGCCAGCAGTGAAAGGCAGGGCGGGGGCTACGAGCAGTACTTC. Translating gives CASSERQGGGYEQYF.

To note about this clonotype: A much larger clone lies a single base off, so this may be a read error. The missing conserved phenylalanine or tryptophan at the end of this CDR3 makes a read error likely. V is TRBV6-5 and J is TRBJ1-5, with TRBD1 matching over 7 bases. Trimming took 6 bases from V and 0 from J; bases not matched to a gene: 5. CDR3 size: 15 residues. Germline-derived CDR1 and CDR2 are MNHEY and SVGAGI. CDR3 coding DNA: TGTGCCAGCAGAAGACAGGGATCTAGCAATCAGCCCCAGCATTTG. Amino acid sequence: CASRRQGSSNQPQHL.

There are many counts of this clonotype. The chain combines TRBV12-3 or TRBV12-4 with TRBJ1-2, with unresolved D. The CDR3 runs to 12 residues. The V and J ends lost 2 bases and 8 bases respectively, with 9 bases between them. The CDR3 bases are TGTGCCAGCAGTTTACGATACGGCGGCTACACCTTC. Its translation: CASSLRYGGYTF.

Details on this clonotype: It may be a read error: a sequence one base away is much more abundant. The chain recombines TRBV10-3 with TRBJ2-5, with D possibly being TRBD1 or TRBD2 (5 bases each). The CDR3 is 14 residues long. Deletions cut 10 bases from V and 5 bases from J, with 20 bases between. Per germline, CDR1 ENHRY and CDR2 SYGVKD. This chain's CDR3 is CASSGSDKGETQYF. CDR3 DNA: TGTGCCAGCAGCGGATCTGACAAGGGGGAGACCCAGTACTTC.

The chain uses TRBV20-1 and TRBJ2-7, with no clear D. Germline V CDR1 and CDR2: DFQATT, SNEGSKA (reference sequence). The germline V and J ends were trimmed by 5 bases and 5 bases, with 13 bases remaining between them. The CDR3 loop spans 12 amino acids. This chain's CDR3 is CSAHLLRHEQYF. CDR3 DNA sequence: TGCAGTGCTCACCTGCTGCGGCACGAGCAGTACTTC.

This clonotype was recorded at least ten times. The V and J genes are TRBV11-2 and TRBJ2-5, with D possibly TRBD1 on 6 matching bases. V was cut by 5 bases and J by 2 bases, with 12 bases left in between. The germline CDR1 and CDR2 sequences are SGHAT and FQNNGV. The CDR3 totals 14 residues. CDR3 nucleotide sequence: TGTGCCAGCAGCCGAGGGGGAGCACAAGAGACCCAGTACTTC. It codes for CASSRGGAQETQYF.

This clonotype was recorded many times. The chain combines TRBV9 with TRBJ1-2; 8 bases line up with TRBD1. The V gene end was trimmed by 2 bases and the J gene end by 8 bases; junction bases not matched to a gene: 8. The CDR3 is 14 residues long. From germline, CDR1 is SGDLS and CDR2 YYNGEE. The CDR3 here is CASSVDRGGRGYTF. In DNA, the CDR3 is TGTGCCAGCAGCGTCGACAGGGGAGGTCGGGGCTACACCTTC.

For the CDR3, the DNA is TGTGCCAGCAGCTACCAGGACGGGTCCTACGAGCAGTACTTC. This encodes CASSYQDGSYEQYF. The chain recombines TRBV14 with TRBJ2-7; D is uncertain. Germline V gives CDR1 SGHDN, CDR2 FVKESK. V lost 5 bases and J lost 1, with 12 bases in between. This CDR3 is built from 14 residues. Variable domain in full (rest from reference TRBV14 and TRBJ2-7): EAGVTQFPSHSVIEKGQTVTLRCDPISGHDNLYWYRRVMGKEIKFLLHFVKESKQDESGMPNNRFLAERTGGTYSTLKVQPAELEDSGVYFCASSYQDGSYEQYFGPGTRLTVT.

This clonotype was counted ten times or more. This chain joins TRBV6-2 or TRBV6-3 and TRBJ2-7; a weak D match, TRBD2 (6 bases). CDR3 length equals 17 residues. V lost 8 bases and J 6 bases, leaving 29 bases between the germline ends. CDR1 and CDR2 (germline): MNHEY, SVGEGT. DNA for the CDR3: TGTGCCAGCCGCGAGTTACTGGGTCTAGCGCATTCAGGCGAGCAGTACTTC. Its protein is CASRELLGLAHSGEQYF.

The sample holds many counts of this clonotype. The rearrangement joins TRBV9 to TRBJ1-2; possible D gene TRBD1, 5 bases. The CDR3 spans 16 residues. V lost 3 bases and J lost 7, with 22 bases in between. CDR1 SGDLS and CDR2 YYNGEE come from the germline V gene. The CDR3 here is CASSGLAGTGIGGYTF. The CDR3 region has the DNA TGTGCCAGCAGCGGCTTGGCCGGGACGGGGATCGGTGGCTACACCTTC.

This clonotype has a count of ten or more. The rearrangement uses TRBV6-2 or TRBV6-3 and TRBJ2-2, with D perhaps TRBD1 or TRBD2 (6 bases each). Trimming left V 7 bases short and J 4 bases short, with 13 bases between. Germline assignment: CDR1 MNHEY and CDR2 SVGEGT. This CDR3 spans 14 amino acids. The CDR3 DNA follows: TGTGCCAGCACCGACAGGCGGGGCACCGGGGAGCTGTTTTTT. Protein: CASTDRRGTGELFF.

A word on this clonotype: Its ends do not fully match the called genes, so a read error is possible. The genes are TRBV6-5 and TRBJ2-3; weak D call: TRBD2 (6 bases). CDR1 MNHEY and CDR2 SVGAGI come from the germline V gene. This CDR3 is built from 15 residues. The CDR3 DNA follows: TGTGCCAGCGGTTACTCCGGGGGTAGCACAGATACGCAGTATTTT. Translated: CASGYSGGSTDTQYF.

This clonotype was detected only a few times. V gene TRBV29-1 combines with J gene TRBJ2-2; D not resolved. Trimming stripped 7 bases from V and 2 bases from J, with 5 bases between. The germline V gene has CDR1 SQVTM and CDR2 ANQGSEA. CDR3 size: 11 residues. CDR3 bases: TGCAGCGCAATTAACACCGGGGAGCTGTTTTTT. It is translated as CSAINTGELFF.

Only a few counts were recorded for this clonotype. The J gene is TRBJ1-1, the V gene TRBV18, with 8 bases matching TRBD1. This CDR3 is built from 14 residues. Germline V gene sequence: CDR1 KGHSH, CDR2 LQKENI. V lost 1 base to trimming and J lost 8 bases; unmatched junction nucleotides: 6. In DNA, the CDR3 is TGTGCCAGCTCACCACGGGACCGGACAGGGGAAGCTTTCTTT. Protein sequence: CASSPRDRTGEAFF.

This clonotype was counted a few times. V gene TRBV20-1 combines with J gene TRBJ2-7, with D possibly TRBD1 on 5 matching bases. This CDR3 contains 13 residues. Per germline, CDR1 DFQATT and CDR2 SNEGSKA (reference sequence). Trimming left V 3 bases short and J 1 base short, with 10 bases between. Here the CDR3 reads CSASSGYSYEQYF. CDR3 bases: TGCAGTGCTAGTTCAGGGTATTCCTACGAGCAGTACTTC.

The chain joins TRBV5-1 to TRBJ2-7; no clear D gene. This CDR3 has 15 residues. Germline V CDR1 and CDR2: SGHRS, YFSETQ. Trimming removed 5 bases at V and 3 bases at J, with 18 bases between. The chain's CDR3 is CASRIFLGSGYEQYF. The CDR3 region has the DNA TGCGCCAGCAGAATCTTCCTAGGGTCAGGCTACGAGCAGTACTTC.

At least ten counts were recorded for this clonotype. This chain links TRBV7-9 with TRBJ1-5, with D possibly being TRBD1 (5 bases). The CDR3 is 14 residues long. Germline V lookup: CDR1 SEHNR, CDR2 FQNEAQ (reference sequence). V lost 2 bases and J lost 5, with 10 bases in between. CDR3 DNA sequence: TGTGCCAGCAGCTTATCTTTGGGGGATCAGCCCCAGCATTTT. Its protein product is CASSLSLGDQPQHF. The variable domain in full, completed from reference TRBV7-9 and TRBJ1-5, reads DTGVSQNPRHKITKRGQNVTFRCDPISEHNRLYWYRQTLGQGPEFLTYFQNEAQLEKSRLLSDRFSAERPKGSFSTLEIQRTEQGDSAMYLCASSLSLGDQPQHFGDGTRLSIL.

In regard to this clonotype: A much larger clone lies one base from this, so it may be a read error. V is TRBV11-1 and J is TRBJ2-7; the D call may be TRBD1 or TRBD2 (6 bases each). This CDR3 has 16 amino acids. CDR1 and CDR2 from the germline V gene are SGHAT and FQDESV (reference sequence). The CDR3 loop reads CASSPSPSPGAYGQYF. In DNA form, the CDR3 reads TGTGCCAGCAGCCCCTCCCCAAGTCCGGGGGCCTACGGGCAGTACTTC.

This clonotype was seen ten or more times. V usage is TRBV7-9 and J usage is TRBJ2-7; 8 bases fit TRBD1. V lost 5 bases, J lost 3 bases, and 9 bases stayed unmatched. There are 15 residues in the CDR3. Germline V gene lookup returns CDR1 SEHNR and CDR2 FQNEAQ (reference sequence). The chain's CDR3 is CASSPLGQGIYEQYF. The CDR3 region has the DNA TGTGCCAGCAGCCCTTTAGGACAGGGAATCTACGAGCAGTACTTC.

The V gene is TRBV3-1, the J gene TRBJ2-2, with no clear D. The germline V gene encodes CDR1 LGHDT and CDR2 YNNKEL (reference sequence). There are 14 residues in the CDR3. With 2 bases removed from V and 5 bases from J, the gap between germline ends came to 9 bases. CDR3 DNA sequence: TGTGCCAGCAGCCAAAGGCAGAATACCGGGGAGCTGTTTTTT. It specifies CASSQRQNTGELFF. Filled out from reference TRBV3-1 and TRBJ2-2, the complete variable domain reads DTAVSQTPKYLVTQMGNDKSIKCEQNLGHDTMYWYKQDSKKFLKIMFSYNNKELIINETVPNRFSPKSPDKAHLNLHINSLELGDSAVYFCASSQRQNTGELFFGEGSRLTVL.

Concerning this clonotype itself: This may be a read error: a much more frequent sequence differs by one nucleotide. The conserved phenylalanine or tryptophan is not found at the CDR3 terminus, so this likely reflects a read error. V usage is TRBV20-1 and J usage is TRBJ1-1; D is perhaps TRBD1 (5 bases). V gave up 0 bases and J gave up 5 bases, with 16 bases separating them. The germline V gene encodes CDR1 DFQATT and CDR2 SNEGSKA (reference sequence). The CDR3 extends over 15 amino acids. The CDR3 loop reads CSARDIGGRGTEAFY. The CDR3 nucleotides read TGCAGTGCTAGAGATATAGGTGGGAGGGGAACTGAAGCTTTCTAT.

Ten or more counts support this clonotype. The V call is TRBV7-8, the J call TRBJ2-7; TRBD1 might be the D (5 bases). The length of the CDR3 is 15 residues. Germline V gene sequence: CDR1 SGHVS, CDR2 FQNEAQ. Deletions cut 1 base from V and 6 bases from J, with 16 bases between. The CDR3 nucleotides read TGTGCCAGCAGCTTAGTTCAGGGAAGAGGCTCCGAGCAGTACTTC. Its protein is CASSLVQGRGSEQYF.